The rows below give T cell receptor beta chains drawn from one sample of a study of CD8 T cells in Susac syndrome. TCRdb used MiXCR to reprocess the immunoSEQ multiplex PCR reads, holding one entry per CDR3 protein. The data show 100,000 to 150,000 distinct CDR3 sequences, approximately 95% seen once. The source material was CD8+ T cells from PBMCs. Receptor source: a human donor with multiple sclerosis. The CDR3 runs from the conserved cysteine through the conserved F or W. Fields, in order: J gene, clone size, V gene, D gene, CDR3 DNA, CDR3 protein. D genes are given only for firm matches. The size field is filled for only some rows; it gives once, few, many or a size class.

TRBJ1-1,.,TRBV20-1,.,TGCAGTGCTAGAGTTGGCCCCGTGAACACTGAAGCTTTCTTT,CSARVGPVNTEAFF
TRBJ2-7,.,TRBV20-1,TRBD1,TGCAGTGCTAGAGATCGCGAACACAGGGGGCTAGCCTACGAGCAGTACTTC,CSARDREHRGLAYEQYF
TRBJ2-1,.,TRBV30,TRBD1,TGTGCCTTGGACCGGGACAGGTCCTACAATGAGCAGTTCTTC,CALDRDRSYNEQFF
TRBJ2-7,.,TRBV3-1,.,TGTGCCAGCAGCCCGGGCGGGCTAGTCAGCTACGAGCAGTACTTC,CASSPGGLVSYEQYF
TRBJ1-5,.,TRBV20-1,TRBD1,TGCAGTGCTAGAGGGGACAGGGAGGTTCAGCCCCAGCATTTT,CSARGDREVQPQHF
TRBJ2-1,.,TRBV7-9,.,TGTGCCAGCAGCTTAGCTGGGGTGGGGCATGAGCAGTTCTTC,CASSLAGVGHEQFF
TRBJ2-6,.,TRBV29-1,.,TGCAGCGTTGAGGGATCCGGGGCCAACGTCCTGACTTTC,CSVEGSGANVLTF
TRBJ1-5,.,TRBV12-5,.,TGTGCTAGTGGTTTGGTACAGCTGGGCCACGGGCATCAGCCCCAGCATTTT,CASGLVQLGHGHQPQHF
TRBJ1-1,.,TRBV27,.,TGTGCCAGCAGCCAAAACTGGGGGGGGACTGAAGCTTTCTTT,CASSQNWGGTEAFF
TRBJ2-1,.,TRBV4-1,TRBD2,TGCGCCAGCAGCCAAGATATAGCGGGCCCAAGCTCCTACAATGAGCAGTTCTTC,CASSQDIAGPSSYNEQFF
TRBJ2-1,.,TRBV11-1,TRBD2,TGTGCCAGCAGCTTAGTCGGTCGTACTAGCGGGAGCGGTGAGCAGTTCTTC,CASSLVGRTSGSGEQFF
TRBJ2-3,.,TRBV5-6,TRBD2,TGTGCCAGCAGCCGGACTAGCGTTAGCACAGATACGCAGTATTTT,CASSRTSVSTDTQYF
TRBJ2-7,.,TRBV29-1,TRBD1,TGCAGCGTTGAAAGGACAGGGTCCTACGAGCAGTACTTC,CSVERTGSYEQYF
TRBJ1-3,once,TRBV7-9,.,TGTGCCAGCAGCCCGCGGACACCGAGCTCTGGAAACACCATATATTTT,CASSPRTPSSGNTIYF
TRBJ2-3,.,TRBV13,TRBD2,TGTGCCAGCAGTTTACAGACTAGCGGGGGGAGAGATACGCAGTATTTT,CASSLQTSGGRDTQYF
TRBJ1-5,once,TRBV19,.,TGTGCCAGTAGTAGGAGGGGTTGGCGCAATCAGCCCCAGCATTTT,CASSRRGWRNQPQHF
TRBJ2-2,.,TRBV6-4,TRBD2,TGTGCCAGCAGTGATGGGGGGGAGTCCACCGGGGAGCTGTTTTTT,CASSDGGESTGELFF
TRBJ1-1,.,TRBV5-4,TRBD1,TGTGCCAGCAGCACACAGGGGGCTGAAGCTTTCTTT,CASSTQGAEAFF
TRBJ1-5,.,TRBV7-8,.,TGTGCCAGCAGCTTAGCGCGTGGGGGCAATCAGCCCCAGCATTTT,CASSLARGGNQPQHF
TRBJ2-6,.,TRBV12-3/TRBV12-4,.,TGTGCCGCGGAAGTTTGGGGTGGGGCCAACGTCCTGACTTTC,CAAEVWGGANVLTF
TRBJ1-1,.,TRBV25-1,.,TGTGCCAGCAGTGTCGGGGCAGGGGTGACTGAAGCTTTCTTT,CASSVGAGVTEAFF
TRBJ1-1,once,TRBV25-1,.,TGTGCCAGCAGTGATCCAGGGGAGGGCACTGAAGCTTTCTTT,CASSDPGEGTEAFF
TRBJ1-2,.,TRBV29-1,.,TGCAGCGTTGGGGGCCCCAGGGACTATGGCTACACCTTC,CSVGGPRDYGYTF
TRBJ2-1,.,TRBV5-1,TRBD2,TGCGCCAGCAGCTCCCAGCGGGGGCAGTTCTTC,CASSSQRGQFF
TRBJ2-2,once,TRBV10-3,TRBD2,TGTGCCATCAGTGAGCGTCCGGGACGTGGGACTAGCGGGGCGAACACCGGGGAGCTGTTTTTT,CAISERPGRGTSGANTGELFF
TRBJ1-5,.,TRBV4-1,.,TGCGCCAGCAGCTTCCAGAGCAATCAGCCCCAGCATTTT,CASSFQSNQPQHF
TRBJ1-4,.,TRBV9,.,TGTGCCAGCAGCCCGACGGGTGCAACTAATGAAAAACTGTTTTTT,CASSPTGATNEKLFF
TRBJ2-1,.,TRBV29-1,TRBD2,TGCAGCGCCCACACCTCGAAGACTAGCGGGGGGGCTTTGTTCTTC,CSAHTSKTSGGALFF
TRBJ1-1,.,TRBV29-1,.,TGCAGCGTTGAAGGTCTCGGGAACACTGAAGCTTTCTTT,CSVEGLGNTEAFF
TRBJ2-1,.,TRBV7-9,TRBD2,TGTGCCAGCAGCTTAGCGGGACTAGCAGACAATGAGCAGTTCTTC,CASSLAGLADNEQFF
TRBJ1-5,.,TRBV6-2/TRBV6-3,TRBD1,TGTGCCAGCAGGTCCAGGGGGGGCAATCAGCCCCAGCATTTT,CASRSRGGNQPQHF
TRBJ2-5,.,TRBV25-1,.,TGTGCCAGCAGTGAACCCTACCGGACAGCGCAAGAGACCCAGTACTTC,CASSEPYRTAQETQYF
TRBJ1-1,.,TRBV10-3,.,TGTGCCATCAGTGAGGGGCAGGGTAACACTGAAGCTTTCTTT,CAISEGQGNTEAFF
TRBJ2-7,.,TRBV20-1,TRBD2,TGCAGTGCTCCTATAGCGGGGGGGGCCTACGAGCAGTACTTC,CSAPIAGGAYEQYF
TRBJ2-1,.,TRBV2,.,TGTGCCAGCAGTGAAGAGGGAGGGGGCCATGAGCAGTTCTTC,CASSEEGGGHEQFF
TRBJ2-3,.,TRBV6-5,.,TGTGCCAGCAGTTACTCCTCCACAGATACGCAGTATTTT,CASSYSSTDTQYF
TRBJ2-3,.,TRBV4-1,.,TGCGCCAGCAGCCAAAAAGGCAGGGGGGCAGATACGCAGTATTTT,CASSQKGRGADTQYF
TRBJ1-1,.,TRBV4-1,.,TGCGCCAGCAGCCCCCGAGGGACCGGGAACACTGAAGCTTTCTTT,CASSPRGTGNTEAFF
TRBJ2-5,.,TRBV11-2,TRBD2,TGTGCCAGCAGCCCTGGACGGGGGAGGGCCCAGTACTTC,CASSPGRGRAQYF
TRBJ2-1,.,TRBV3-1,TRBD2,TGTGCCAGCAGCCAAGTTCGGACTAGCGGGAGGAACTCCTACAATGAGCAGTTCTTC,CASSQVRTSGRNSYNEQFF
TRBJ2-1,.,TRBV12-3/TRBV12-4,TRBD1,TGTGCCAGCAGTCCTCGGGACAGGGGCAATGAGCAGTTCTTC,CASSPRDRGNEQFF
TRBJ2-3,.,TRBV27,TRBD2,TGTGCCAGCAGTTTCAGGGCTAGCGGGATCCCGGATACGCAGTATTTT,CASSFRASGIPDTQYF
TRBJ2-3,.,TRBV7-2,TRBD1,TGTGCCAGCAGCTTAGCCGGGACAGGGAATAACACAGATACGCAGTATTTT,CASSLAGTGNNTDTQYF
TRBJ2-1,.,TRBV7-9,.,TGTGCCAGCAGCCCAGGGGGGGGTGAGCAGTTCTTC,CASSPGGGEQFF
TRBJ1-1,.,TRBV25-1,.,TGTGCCAGCTTAAAAGGCCCTGAAGCTTTCTTT,CASLKGPEAFF
TRBJ2-7,.,TRBV19,.,TGTGCCAGTAGTTGGAGGGGGTCCTACGAGCAGTACTTC,CASSWRGSYEQYF
TRBJ1-1,.,TRBV7-8,.,TGTGCCAGCAGCTGGTGGCCCGACAGCCGCACTGAAGCTTTCTTT,CASSWWPDSRTEAFF
TRBJ2-7,once,TRBV13,TRBD1,TGTGCCAGCAGCAGTAGGACAGGGTCCTACGAGCAGTACTTC,CASSSRTGSYEQYF
TRBJ2-7,.,TRBV19,TRBD1,TGTGCCAGTAGTCCGAACAGGGGCAGCTCCTACGAGCAGTACTTC,CASSPNRGSSYEQYF
TRBJ2-5,.,TRBV7-2,TRBD2,TGTGCCAGCACCACACGGGAGGGGGTAAAGACCCAGTACTTC,CASTTREGVKTQYF
TRBJ2-1,once,TRBV4-1,.,TGCGCCAGCGGGGCTAGCGATATCAATGAGCAGTTCTTC,CASGASDINEQFF
TRBJ2-2,.,TRBV5-1,.,TGCGCCAGCAGCTTAAGGGGGAACACCGGGGAGCTGTTTTTT,CASSLRGNTGELFF
TRBJ1-1,.,TRBV20-1,TRBD1,TGCAGTGCGTCCCGGACAGGATTTACTGAAGCCTTCTTT,CSASRTGFTEAFF
TRBJ2-5,.,TRBV12-5,.,TGTGCTAGTGCTGGACTCAAGGAGACCCAGTACTTC,CASAGLKETQYF
TRBJ2-1,once,TRBV7-8,.,TGTGCCAGCTCCCCCGCTGCCACCTACAATGAGCAGTTCTTC,CASSPAATYNEQFF
TRBJ2-1,once,TRBV15,TRBD1,TGTGCCACCAGCCCCAAACCGGGACAGGGGGACCAGTTCTTC,CATSPKPGQGDQFF
TRBJ2-5,.,TRBV9,.,TGTGCCAGCAGCGTAGAGGGAGGGGGTGTCGAGACCCAGTACTTC,CASSVEGGGVETQYF
TRBJ1-3,.,TRBV2,.,TGTGCCAGCAGTGACGGGGTAGCCGCCGGAAACACCATATATTTT,CASSDGVAAGNTIYF